This entry lists 23 T cell receptor beta chains sequenced from one sample in a study of beta chain features in type 1 diabetes. Sequencing targeted expressed TCRB transcripts, as all isolated RNA had been reverse transcribed. Using immunoSEQ multiplex PCR, the repertoire was profiled, and TCRdb retains in-frame clones only, with some absent. The top ten hold around 0.98% of the sample, which has 10,000 to 15,000 clones, about 42% seen once. Sample: stem cell memory CD4+ T cells from blood. Every receptor here comes from a man between 18 and 29 years old in good health.

The chain couples TRBV20-1 to TRBJ2-3; possibly TRBD2 for D (5 bases). Deletions cut 3 bases from V and 7 bases from J, with 8 bases between. The CDR3 contains 11 residues. Germline V lookup: CDR1 DFQATT, CDR2 SNEGSKA (reference sequence). The CDR3 DNA reads TGCAGTGCTAGGATAGCGAATACGCAGTATTTT. Translating it yields CSARIANTQYF.

The chain is built from TRBV23-1 and TRBJ1-6; TRBD1 aligns across 9 bases. TRBV23-1 is reported as an ORF; its role is uncertain. This CDR3 comprises 15 residues. V lost 4 bases and J lost 12; bases outside the gene matches: 10. Here the CDR3 reads CASSRAGQGARPLHF. CDR3 in DNA: TGCGCCAGCAGTCGGGCGGGACAGGGAGCGAGACCCCTCCACTTT.

This clone was seen a few times. The J gene is TRBJ2-7, the V gene TRBV6-5, with D possibly being TRBD1 (6 bases). The CDR3 extends over 14 amino acids. CDR1 and CDR2 from the germline V gene are MNHEY and SVGAGI. V lost 0 bases to trimming and J lost 1 base, with 7 bases between them. The CDR3 bases are TGTGCCAGCAGTTACTCGGACAGATCCTACGAGCAGTACTTC. Translating it yields CASSYSDRSYEQYF.

The chain joins TRBV5-5 to TRBJ2-7; D call uncertain. V dropped 0 bases and J dropped 7 bases, with 11 bases sitting between them. The CDR3 runs to 13 residues. Germline V gene data show CDR1 as SGHKS and CDR2 as YYEKEE (reference sequence). The CDR3 region has the DNA TGTGCCAGCAGCTTGGTGGTGCCCCTAGAGCAGTACTTC. Its protein is CASSLVVPLEQYF.

This clone came up a few times. The CDR3 coding sequence is TGCAGCGCCCCTGGACAGGGGGGTAACACTGAAGCTTTCTTT. It specifies CSAPGQGGNTEAFF. The chain combines TRBV29-1 with TRBJ1-1; 10 bases align to TRBD1. Germline values: CDR1 SQVTM, CDR2 ANQGSEA. With 7 bases clipped from V and 2 bases from J, the junction kept 7 bases outside the gene matches. The CDR3 is 14 residues long.

This chain links TRBV7-2 with TRBJ2-3, with a possible D match to TRBD1 (5 bases). V lost 3 bases and J 2 bases, leaving 9 bases between the germline ends. The CDR3 contains 14 residues. Germline CDR1 reads SGHTA; CDR2 reads FQGNSA. The CDR3, as DNA: TGTGCCAGCAGCTTTATGGGGCACACAGATACGCAGTATTTT. As protein: CASSFMGHTDTQYF.

The chain links TRBV11-2 to TRBJ2-1, with a possible D match to TRBD2 (7 bases). V gave up 5 bases and J gave up 7 bases, with 15 bases separating them. CDR1 is SGHAT and CDR2 is FQNNGV in the germline V gene. This CDR3 contains 14 residues. The CDR3 DNA follows: TGTGCCAGCAGCCAAGGCGGGGGCGGGAATGAGCAGTTCTTC. This encodes CASSQGGGGNEQFF.

This chain links TRBV19 with TRBJ2-3, with 8 bases fitting TRBD2. The CDR3 loop spans 15 amino acids. CDR1 is LNHDA, CDR2 SQIVND, per germline (reference sequence). J gave up 6 bases and V 6 bases, and 11 bases lay outside the gene matches. The CDR3 region is CASSPQEIAGDTQYF. The CDR3 nucleotides read TGTGCCAGTAGCCCCCAGGAGATAGCGGGGGATACGCAGTATTTT. Full variable domain (rest looked up from reference TRBV19 and TRBJ2-3): DGGITQSPKYLFRKEGQNVTLSCEQNLNHDAMYWYRQDPGQGLRLIYYSQIVNDFQKGDIAEGYSVSREKKESFPLTVTSAQKNPTAFYLCASSPQEIAGDTQYFGPGTRLTVL.

This clone was counted only a few times. This chain uses TRBV14 with TRBJ2-1, with 9 bases aligning to TRBD1. CDR3 length equals 15 residues. Germline V gene lookup returns CDR1 SGHDN and CDR2 FVKESK. V lost 4 bases and J lost 5; bases outside the gene matches: 6. CDR3 loop: CASSPRGQGDNEQFF. The CDR3, as DNA: TGTGCCAGCAGCCCTCGGGGACAGGGTGACAATGAGCAGTTCTTC.

This clone was detected only a few times. The chain joins TRBV19 to TRBJ1-2, with D possibly matching TRBD1 (5 bases). Trimming left V 4 bases short and J 5 bases short, with 11 bases between. This CDR3 contains 13 residues. CDR1 and CDR2 from the germline V gene are LNHDA and SQIVND (reference sequence). The CDR3 protein is CASSTSGKYGYTF. The CDR3 bases are TGTGCCAGTAGTACGTCAGGGAAATATGGCTACACCTTC.

In this sample, this clone turned up once. The V gene is TRBV7-2, the J gene TRBJ2-3, with 7 bases aligning to TRBD2. Trimming removed 8 bases from V and 2 bases from J; junction bases left unmatched: 7. This CDR3 spans 14 amino acids. Germline V gene sequence: CDR1 SGHTA, CDR2 FQGNSA. The CDR3 spells CASLGGINTDTQYF. In DNA form, the CDR3 reads TGTGCCAGCCTCGGGGGGATTAACACAGATACGCAGTATTTT.

V and J are TRBV7-3 and TRBJ2-2; D perhaps matches TRBD1 (6 bases). In germline, CDR1 is SGHTA, CDR2 FQGTGA. V was pared by 5 bases and J by 8 bases, with 15 bases between. This CDR3 has 14 amino acids. The CDR3 sequence is CASSVNLGTGELFF. DNA of the CDR3: TGTGCCAGCAGCGTAAACCTCGGGACAGGGGAGCTGTTTTTT.

This clone was counted between two and nine times. The V gene is TRBV11-2, the J gene TRBJ2-7, with D maybe TRBD1 (6 bases). The CDR3 is made up of 12 amino acids. Germline V gene sequence: CDR1 SGHAT, CDR2 FQNNGV. V gave up 0 bases and J gave up 12 bases, with 12 bases separating them. The DNA for the CDR3 is TGTGCCAGCAGCTTAGACCGACAGGTGGGGTACTTC. As protein: CASSLDRQVGYF.

This chain links TRBV11-2 with TRBJ1-1; unclear D gene. V was cut by 3 bases and J by 1 base, with 9 bases left in between. The V gene's germline CDR1 is SGHAT and CDR2 FQNNGV. The CDR3 is 14 residues long. The CDR3 loop is CASSFDRWNTEAFF. The CDR3 DNA reads TGTGCCAGCAGCTTCGATCGGTGGAACACTGAAGCTTTCTTT.

This chain connects TRBV7-9 to TRBJ2-5; D not resolved. The J call may be incorrect, as the DNA end agrees better with TRBJ2-7. Looked up from germline, CDR1 is SEHNR and CDR2 is FQNEAQ (reference sequence). This CDR3 is built from 13 residues. The CDR3, as DNA: TGTGCCAGCAGCTTAGGGTCTGCCTACGAGCAGTACTTC. It yields the protein CASSLGSAYEQYF.

V and J are TRBV5-3 and TRBJ2-1; D is perhaps TRBD2 (6 bases). TRBV5-3 is sorted into the ORF group, with uncertain function. This CDR3 contains 14 residues. V lost 0 bases, J lost 5 bases, and 9 bases lay in between. The CDR3 DNA sequence: TGTGCCAGAAGCTTGGGCGGGGAAGACAATGAGCAGTTCTTC. Amino acids: CARSLGGEDNEQFF.

The V gene is TRBV4-3, the J gene TRBJ2-1; D call uncertain. Trimming took off 1 base at V and 10 bases at J, with 5 bases between the two ends. The CDR3 consists of 11 residues. Germline V CDR1 and CDR2: LGHNA, YSLEER. The CDR3 here is CASSQAREQFF. The CDR3 DNA sequence: TGCGCCAGCAGCCAAGCCAGGGAGCAGTTCTTC.

There are a few counts of this clone. V and J are TRBV14 and TRBJ2-1; 9 bases align to TRBD2. Germline loops: CDR1 SGHDN, CDR2 FVKESK. V dropped 1 base and J dropped 9; count of bases not matched to a gene: 10. The CDR3 totals 16 residues. The CDR3 nucleotides read TGTGCCAGCAGCCAAGCTGCTCTAGCGGGGAGGCTTGAGCAGTTCTTC. It codes for CASSQAALAGRLEQFF.

This clone was counted a single time. The chain's CDR3 is CASSRQEETQYF. The CDR3 nucleotides are TGTGCCAGCTCCCGACAGGAAGAGACCCAGTACTTC. The J gene is TRBJ2-5, the V gene TRBV18; D possibly corresponds to TRBD1 (6 bases). The germline V gene encodes CDR1 KGHSH and CDR2 LQKENI. Deletions cut 6 bases from V and 3 bases from J, with 8 bases between. The CDR3 runs to 12 residues.

The rearrangement joins TRBV7-2 to TRBJ2-6; maybe TRBD1 (6 bases). The CDR3 is 16 residues long. Germline V gene sequence: CDR1 SGHTA, CDR2 FQGNSA. V lost 5 bases, J lost 0 bases, and 11 bases lay in between. CDR3 sequence reads: CASSVQGFSGANVLTF. The CDR3 DNA follows: TGTGCCAGCAGCGTACAGGGATTCTCTGGGGCCAACGTCCTGACTTTC.

The DNA for the CDR3 is TGTGCCATCAGGGTTACGGGGGACCATCCCACAGATACGCAGTATTTT. Protein: CAIRVTGDHPTDTQYF. V is TRBV10-3 and J is TRBJ2-3; perhaps TRBD2 as D (6 bases). The V end lost 6 bases, the J end lost 2 bases, and 18 bases lay between the germline ends. CDR3 size: 16 residues. Germline V lookup: CDR1 ENHRY, CDR2 SYGVKD.

A few counts support this clone. The J gene is TRBJ2-3, the V gene TRBV9; possible D gene TRBD1, 5 bases. This CDR3 contains 13 residues. The ends were cut back, 3 bases at V and 9 bases at J, with 14 bases in the middle. Germline V gene sequence: CDR1 SGDLS, CDR2 YYNGEE. The CDR3 spells CASSAGALSTQYF. The CDR3 DNA reads TGTGCCAGCAGCGCTGGGGCCCTCAGCACGCAGTATTTT.

The chain couples TRBV2 to TRBJ1-5; 8 nucleotides line up with TRBD1. The CDR3 covers 15 residues. V was pared by 6 bases and J by 0 bases, with 4 bases of the junction left unmatched. The germline CDR1 and CDR2 sequences are SNHLY and FYNNEI. The CDR3: CASRPGQASNQPQHF. As DNA, the CDR3 is TGTGCCAGCAGGCCGGGACAGGCTAGCAATCAGCCCCAGCATTTT.